Below, 18 T cell receptor beta chains from the same sample are listed, as sequenced in a study of T cell responses to AZD1222 COVID-19 vaccine. Assay: immunoSEQ multiplex PCR; the TCRdb copy retains only in-frame clones and omits some. The sample lists approximately 110,000 clones, around 90% occurring once. The specimen was peripheral blood, collected on day 0 of AZD1222 vaccination. The receptors originated from an adult in good health.

The J gene is TRBJ1-1, the V gene TRBV2, with D possibly being TRBD1 (5 bases). CDR1 and CDR2 from the germline V gene are SNHLY and FYNNEI. The CDR3 covers 16 residues. V gave up 9 bases and J gave up 5 bases, with 25 bases separating them. Written as DNA, the CDR3 is TGTGCCAGTTTCTGGGGGGATCCTTCTTTGGGGACTGAAGCTTTCTTT. Its translation: CASFWGDPSLGTEAFF.

This clone was picked up a small number of times. The chain carries TRBV5-1 and TRBJ1-2, with TRBD1 matching over 7 bases. J lost 8 bases, V lost 2 bases, and 9 bases had no gene match. The germline gives CDR1 SGHRS, CDR2 YFSETQ. CDR3 size: 14 residues. This chain's CDR3 is CASSLSGTATGYTF. CDR3 DNA: TGCGCCAGCAGCTTATCCGGGACAGCGACCGGCTACACCTTC.

V and J are TRBV7-9 and TRBJ1-4; TRBD1 is a possible D gene (5 bases). This CDR3 has 15 residues. Trimming took off 1 base at V and 3 bases at J, with 9 bases between the two ends. Germline CDR1 is SEHNR and CDR2 is FQNEAQ (reference sequence). CDR3 in amino acids: CASSLGPGANEKLFF. Here the CDR3 DNA reads TGTGCCAGCAGCTTAGGACCGGGGGCTAATGAAAAACTGTTTTTT.

CDR3 amino acids: CASSDRASNEKLFF. In nucleotides, the CDR3 is TGTGCCAGCAGCGACAGAGCGTCTAATGAAAAACTGTTTTTT. This chain connects TRBV9 to TRBJ1-4; no clear D gene. CDR1 is SGDLS and CDR2 is YYNGEE in the germline V gene. The CDR3 is made up of 14 amino acids. V lost 3 bases to trimming and J lost 3 bases, with 9 bases between them.

J is TRBJ2-3 and V is TRBV28, with 12 bases lining up with TRBD2. Germline assignment: CDR1 MDHEN and CDR2 SYDVKM. V was clipped by 6 bases and J by 8 bases; unmatched bases: 9. There are 15 residues in the CDR3. CDR3 nucleotides: TGTGCCAGCAGAGGGCAGACTAGCGGGAGTATTACGCAGTATTTT. Residues: CASRGQTSGSITQYF.

This chain connects TRBV28 to TRBJ2-3; TRBD2 agrees at 10 bases. Trimming took 6 bases from V and 2 from J; bases not matched to a gene: 2. CDR3 length: 14 residues. Looked up from germline, CDR1 is MDHEN and CDR2 is SYDVKM. CDR3 amino acids: CASRLAGHTDTQYF. The CDR3 DNA follows: TGTGCCAGCAGACTAGCGGGGCACACAGATACGCAGTATTTT.

This chain joins TRBV5-3 and TRBJ2-7, with D perhaps matching TRBD1 (6 bases). TRBV5-3 counts as an open reading frame of uncertain function. The CDR3 is made up of 16 amino acids. The V end lost 6 bases, the J end lost 2 bases, and 21 bases lay between the germline ends. The CDR3 DNA follows: TGTGCCAGAATCAGTTTTTCGAAGGGACAACCCTACGAGCAGTACTTC. The encoded protein is CARISFSKGQPYEQYF.

CDR3 bases: TGCGCCAGCAGCCTGACAGGGACCTCATGGAACACTGAAGCTTTCTTT. Protein sequence: CASSLTGTSWNTEAFF. The rearrangement links TRBV5-1 to TRBJ1-1; 7 bases are shared with TRBD1. The CDR3 has 16 amino acids. Germline trimming cut 4 bases from V and 1 base from J; bases unmatched to any gene: 10. Germline CDR1 is SGHRS and CDR2 is YFSETQ. Full variable domain (rest looked up from reference TRBV5-1 and TRBJ1-1): KAGVTQTPRYLIKTRGQQVTLSCSPISGHRSVSWYQQTPGQGLQFLFEYFSETQRNKGNFPGRFSGRQFSNSRSEMNVSTLELGDSALYLCASSLTGTSWNTEAFFGQGTRLTVV.

A single count supports this clone. The CDR3 loop is CASTVFSSDEQFF. The CDR3 DNA is TGTGCCAGCACAGTTTTTTCTAGCGATGAGCAGTTCTTC. The J gene is TRBJ2-1, the V gene TRBV12-3 or TRBV12-4; maybe TRBD2 (6 bases). This CDR3 has 13 amino acids. V gave up 7 bases and J gave up 8 bases, with 15 bases separating them.

The chain joins TRBV29-1 to TRBJ2-7; D is ambiguous. The CDR3 is made up of 12 amino acids. The germline V gene encodes CDR1 SQVTM and CDR2 ANQGSEA. The V end lost 7 bases, the J end lost 3 bases, and 13 bases lay between the germline ends. The CDR3 DNA reads TGCAGCGCCGACCTAAACGGCTACGAGCAGTACTTC. It specifies CSADLNGYEQYF.

This chain links TRBV7-2 with TRBJ2-5; D may correspond to TRBD1 or TRBD2 (5 bases each). V dropped 6 bases and J dropped 5 bases, with 16 bases sitting between them. The CDR3 loop spans 14 amino acids. Germline V gives CDR1 SGHTA, CDR2 FQGNSA. DNA for the CDR3: TGTGCCAGCAGACCCAGTGGTTGGGGGGAGACCCAGTACTTC. This translates into CASRPSGWGETQYF.

The V call is TRBV11-2, the J call TRBJ2-2; 11 positions match TRBD2. V was pared by 5 bases and J by 5 bases, with 4 bases of the junction left unmatched. The CDR3 runs to 15 residues. The V gene's germline CDR1 is SGHAT and CDR2 FQNNGV. CDR3 bases: TGTGCCAGCAGCATTAGCGGGGGGGCAACCGGGGAGCTGTTTTTT. Its translation: CASSISGGATGELFF.

This chain joins TRBV11-1 and TRBJ2-5, with TRBD1 matching 7 bases. The length of the CDR3 is 12 residues. J gave up 4 bases and V 5 bases, and 1 base lay outside the gene matches. Germline CDR1 is SGHAT and CDR2 is FQDESV (reference sequence). The CDR3: CASSRTGETQYF. The CDR3 bases are TGTGCCAGCAGCAGGACAGGAGAGACCCAGTACTTC.

This chain connects TRBV6-1 to TRBJ1-2; no reliable D call. The germline V gene has CDR1 MNHNS and CDR2 SASEGT. The ends were cut back, 2 bases at V and 7 bases at J, with 5 bases in the middle. The CDR3 runs 11 residues. The chain's CDR3 is CASSELGGYTF. The CDR3 DNA reads TGTGCCAGCAGTGAATTAGGTGGCTACACCTTC.

The chain combines TRBV2 with TRBJ1-2, with 10 positions matching TRBD1. This CDR3 has 14 residues. The J segment lost 7 bases and the V segment lost 5 bases, leaving 7 bases of the junction unmatched. Germline lookup yields CDR1 SNHLY and CDR2 FYNNEI. The CDR3 nucleotides are TGTGCCAGCAGTCCGACAGGGGGCCTCATTGGCTACACCTTC. As protein: CASSPTGGLIGYTF.

The rearrangement uses TRBV28 and TRBJ1-2; D gene ambiguous. The V end was cut by 5 bases, the J end by 3 bases, with 10 bases between. CDR1 MDHEN and CDR2 SYDVKM come from the germline V gene. The CDR3 runs 13 residues. CDR3 sequence: CASSDPRYYGYTF. The CDR3 DNA sequence: TGTGCCAGCAGTGACCCAAGGTACTATGGCTACACCTTC.

This rearrangement joins TRBV27 to TRBJ2-3; TRBD2 aligns across 14 bases. The length of the CDR3 is 16 residues. The V gene end was trimmed by 7 bases and the J gene end by 4 bases; junction bases not matched to a gene: 7. Looked up from germline, CDR1 is MNHEY and CDR2 is SMNVEV (reference sequence). The CDR3 DNA reads TGTGCCAGCACCCCCCAGACTAGCGGGGGGGCAGATACGCAGTATTTT. It encodes CASTPQTSGGADTQYF.

The chain combines TRBV3-1 (or the pseudogene TRBV3-2) with TRBJ2-1; 12 positions match TRBD2. The CDR3 totals 18 residues. CDR1 LGHDT and CDR2 YNNKEL come from the germline V gene (reference sequence). With 6 bases clipped from V and 2 bases from J, the junction kept 11 bases outside the gene matches. The CDR3 DNA is TGTGCCAGCAGTCCCAGACTAGCGGGAGAGGATCCCTACAATGAGCAGTTCTTC. Translated, it gives CASSPRLAGEDPYNEQFF.